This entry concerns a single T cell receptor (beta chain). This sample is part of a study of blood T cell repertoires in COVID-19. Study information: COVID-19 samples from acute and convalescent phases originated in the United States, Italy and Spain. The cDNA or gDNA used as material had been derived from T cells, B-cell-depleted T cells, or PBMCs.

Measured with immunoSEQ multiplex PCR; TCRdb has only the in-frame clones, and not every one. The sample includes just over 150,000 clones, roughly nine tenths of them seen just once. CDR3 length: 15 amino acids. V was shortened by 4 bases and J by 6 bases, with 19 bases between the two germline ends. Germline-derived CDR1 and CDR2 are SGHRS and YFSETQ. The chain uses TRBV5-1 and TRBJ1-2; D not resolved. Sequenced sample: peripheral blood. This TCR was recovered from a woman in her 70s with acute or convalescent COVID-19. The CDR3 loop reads CASSLDGTSRDGYTF. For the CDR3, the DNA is TGCGCCAGCAGCCTGGACGGAACCTCGAGGGATGGCTACACCTTC.